Sequencing of this TCR beta chain was carried out in a study of blood T cell repertoires in COVID-19. Background on the study: There were acute and convalescent COVID-19 samples, and they came from the United States, Italy and Spain. From T cells, B-cell-depleted T cells, or PBMCs came the material, which was cDNA or gDNA.

This clone was counted between two and nine times. Original handling: Reference gene primer amplification gave estimated nucleated cell counts. The protocol was immunoSEQ multiplex PCR, while the TCRdb copy is restricted to in-frame clones and leaves out a portion. The V and J calls and clone size were taken over from that table, and D and trimming were inferred from the DNA. In the table there are approximately 99,000 clones, around 87% of which are singletons. The sequence was collected from a human donor in a cohort sampled during active COVID-19. Material: peripheral blood.

CDR3 DNA: TGTGCCAGCAGCGTGGGGACAGACTTTACGTATGGCTACACCTTC. Protein sequence: CASSVGTDFTYGYTF. The rearrangement joins TRBV5-4 to TRBJ1-2, with TRBD1 identical over 7 bases. The CDR3 is 15 residues long. Losses at the gene ends were 4 bases for V and 5 bases for J; bases not matched to a gene: 11. Germline CDR1 SGHNT, CDR2 YYREEE (reference sequence).